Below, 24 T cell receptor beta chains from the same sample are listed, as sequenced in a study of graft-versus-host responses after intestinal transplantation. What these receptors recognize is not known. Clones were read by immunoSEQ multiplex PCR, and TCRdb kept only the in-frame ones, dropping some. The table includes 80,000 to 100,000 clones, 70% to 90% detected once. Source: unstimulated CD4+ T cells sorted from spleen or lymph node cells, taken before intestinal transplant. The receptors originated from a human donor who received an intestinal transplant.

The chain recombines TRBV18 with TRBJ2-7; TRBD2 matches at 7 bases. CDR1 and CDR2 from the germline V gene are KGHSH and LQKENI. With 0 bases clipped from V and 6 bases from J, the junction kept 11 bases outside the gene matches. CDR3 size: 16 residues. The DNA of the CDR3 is TGTGCCAGCTCACCACCGGGCCAGCGGGGAGTGGTCGAGCAGTACTTC. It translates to CASSPPGQRGVVEQYF.

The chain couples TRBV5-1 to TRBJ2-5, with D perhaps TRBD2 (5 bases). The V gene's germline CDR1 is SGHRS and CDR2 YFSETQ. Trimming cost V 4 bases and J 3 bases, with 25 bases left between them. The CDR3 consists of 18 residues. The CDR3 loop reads CASSRPIQDREGKETQYF. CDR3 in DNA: TGCGCCAGCAGCCGCCCGATCCAGGACCGAGAGGGTAAAGAGACCCAGTACTTC.

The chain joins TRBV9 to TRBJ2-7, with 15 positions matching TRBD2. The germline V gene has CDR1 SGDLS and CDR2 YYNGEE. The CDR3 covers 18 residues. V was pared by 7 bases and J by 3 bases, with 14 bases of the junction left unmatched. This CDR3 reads CASACAGLAGGVIYEQYF. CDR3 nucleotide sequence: TGTGCCAGCGCTTGCGCGGGACTAGCGGGGGGTGTCATCTACGAGCAGTACTTC.

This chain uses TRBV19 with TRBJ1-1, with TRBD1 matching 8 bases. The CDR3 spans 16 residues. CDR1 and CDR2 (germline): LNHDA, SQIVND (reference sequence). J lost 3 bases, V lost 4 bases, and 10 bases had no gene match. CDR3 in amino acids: CASSKPGQGGHTEAFF. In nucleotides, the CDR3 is TGTGCCAGTAGTAAGCCCGGACAGGGAGGACACACTGAAGCTTTCTTT.

Written as DNA, the CDR3 is TGTGCCAGCAGCTTGGGAGACAAAGAAGCTTTCTTT. It specifies CASSLGDKEAFF. The genes are TRBV5-4 and TRBJ1-1; D is ambiguous. Germline V gene sequence: CDR1 SGHNT, CDR2 YYREEE (reference sequence). V shed 0 bases and J shed 8 bases, with 8 bases lying between them. The CDR3 contains 12 residues.

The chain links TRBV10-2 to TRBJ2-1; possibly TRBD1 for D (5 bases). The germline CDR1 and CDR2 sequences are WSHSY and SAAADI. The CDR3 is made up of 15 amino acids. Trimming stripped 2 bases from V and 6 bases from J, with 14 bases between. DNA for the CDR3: TGCGCCAGCAGTGAGGGGTTCGCGCAGGGCAATGAGCAGTTCTTC. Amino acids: CASSEGFAQGNEQFF.

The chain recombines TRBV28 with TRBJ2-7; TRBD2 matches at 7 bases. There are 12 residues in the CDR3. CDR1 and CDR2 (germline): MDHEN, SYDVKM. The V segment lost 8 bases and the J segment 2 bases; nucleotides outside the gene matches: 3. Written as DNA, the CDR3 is TGTGCCAGCGGGGAGGGGACCTACGAGCAGTACTTC. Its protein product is CASGEGTYEQYF.

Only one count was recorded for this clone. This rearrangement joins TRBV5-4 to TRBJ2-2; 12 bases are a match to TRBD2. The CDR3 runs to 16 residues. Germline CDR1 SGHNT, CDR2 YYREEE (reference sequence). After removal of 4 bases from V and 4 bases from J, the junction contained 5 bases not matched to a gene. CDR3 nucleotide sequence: TGTGCCAGCAGCGGAGGACTAGCGGGACTCACCGGGGAGCTGTTTTTT. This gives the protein CASSGGLAGLTGELFF.

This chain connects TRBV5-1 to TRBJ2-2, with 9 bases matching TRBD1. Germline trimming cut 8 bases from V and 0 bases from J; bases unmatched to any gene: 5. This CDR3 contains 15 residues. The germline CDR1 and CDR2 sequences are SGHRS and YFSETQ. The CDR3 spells CASDRTGANTGELFF. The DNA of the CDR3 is TGCGCCAGTGATCGGACAGGGGCGAACACCGGGGAGCTGTTTTTT. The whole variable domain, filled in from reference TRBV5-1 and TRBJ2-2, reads KAGVTQTPRYLIKTRGQQVTLSCSPISGHRSVSWYQQTPGQGLQFLFEYFSETQRNKGNFPGRFSGRQFSNSRSEMNVSTLELGDSALYLCASDRTGANTGELFFGEGSRLTVL.

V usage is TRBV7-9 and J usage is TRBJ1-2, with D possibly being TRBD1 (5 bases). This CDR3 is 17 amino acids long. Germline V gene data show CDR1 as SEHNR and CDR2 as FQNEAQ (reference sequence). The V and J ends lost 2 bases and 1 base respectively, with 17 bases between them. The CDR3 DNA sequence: TGTGCCAGCAGCTTATACCCAGGGCCGCCCTATAACTATGGCTACACCTTC. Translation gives CASSLYPGPPYNYGYTF.

The CDR3, as DNA: TGTGCCAGCATGGCTAGCGGGAAGCAAGAGACCCAGTACTTC. Protein sequence: CASMASGKQETQYF. The chain uses TRBV2 and TRBJ2-5; 9 bases agree with TRBD2. CDR3 length: 14 residues. The germline V gene encodes CDR1 SNHLY and CDR2 FYNNEI. J lost 2 bases, V lost 7 bases, and 5 bases had no gene match.

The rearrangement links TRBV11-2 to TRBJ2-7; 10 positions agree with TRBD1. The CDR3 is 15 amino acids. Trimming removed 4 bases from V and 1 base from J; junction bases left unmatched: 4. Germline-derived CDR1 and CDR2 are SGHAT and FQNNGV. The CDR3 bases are TGTGCCAGCAGCTATGGACAGGGGGGATCCTACGAGCAGTACTTC. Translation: CASSYGQGGSYEQYF.

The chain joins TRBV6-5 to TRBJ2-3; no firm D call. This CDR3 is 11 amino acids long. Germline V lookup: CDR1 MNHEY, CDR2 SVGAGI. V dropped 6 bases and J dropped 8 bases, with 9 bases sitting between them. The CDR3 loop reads CASRRHGTQYF. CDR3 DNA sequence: TGTGCCAGCAGAAGACACGGTACGCAGTATTTT.

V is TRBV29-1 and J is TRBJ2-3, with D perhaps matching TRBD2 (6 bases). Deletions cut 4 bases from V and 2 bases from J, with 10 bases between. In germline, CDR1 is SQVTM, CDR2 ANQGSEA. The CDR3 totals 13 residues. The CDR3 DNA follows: TGCAGCGTTGCCCCGGGAGCCACAGATACGCAGTATTTT. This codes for CSVAPGATDTQYF.

The CDR3 protein is CASSSTPGRGNEQYF. The CDR3 DNA reads TGTGCCAGCAGCTCGACGCCTGGGAGAGGGAACGAGCAGTACTTC. The chain employs TRBV7-8 and TRBJ2-7, with D perhaps matching TRBD2 (5 bases). CDR3 size: 15 residues. V was shortened by 4 bases and J by 5 bases, with 18 bases between the two germline ends. The V gene's germline CDR1 is SGHVS and CDR2 FQNEAQ.

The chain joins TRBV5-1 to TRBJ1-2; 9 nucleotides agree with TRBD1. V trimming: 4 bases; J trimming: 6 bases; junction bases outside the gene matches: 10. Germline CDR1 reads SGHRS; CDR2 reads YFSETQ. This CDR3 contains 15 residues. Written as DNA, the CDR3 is TGCGCCAGCAGCGCCGGATTGACAGGGGGGGATGGCTACACCTTC. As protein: CASSAGLTGGDGYTF. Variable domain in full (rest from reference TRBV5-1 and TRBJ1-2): KAGVTQTPRYLIKTRGQQVTLSCSPISGHRSVSWYQQTPGQGLQFLFEYFSETQRNKGNFPGRFSGRQFSNSRSEMNVSTLELGDSALYLCASSAGLTGGDGYTFGSGTRLTVV.

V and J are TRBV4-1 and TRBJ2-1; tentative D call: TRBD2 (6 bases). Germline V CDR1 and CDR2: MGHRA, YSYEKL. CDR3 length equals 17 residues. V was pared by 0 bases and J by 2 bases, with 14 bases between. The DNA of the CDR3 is TGCGCCAGCAGCCAAGATATTTTAGCGGCAGCCTACAATGAGCAGTTCTTC. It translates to CASSQDILAAAYNEQFF.

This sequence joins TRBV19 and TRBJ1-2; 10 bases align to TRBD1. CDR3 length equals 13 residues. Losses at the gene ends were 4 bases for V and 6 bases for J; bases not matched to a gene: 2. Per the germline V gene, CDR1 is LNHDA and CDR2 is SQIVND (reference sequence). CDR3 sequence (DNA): TGTGCCAGTAGTACGACAGGGGGCAATGGCTACACCTTC. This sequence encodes CASSTTGGNGYTF. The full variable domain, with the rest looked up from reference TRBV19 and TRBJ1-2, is DGGITQSPKYLFRKEGQNVTLSCEQNLNHDAMYWYRQDPGQGLRLIYYSQIVNDFQKGDIAEGYSVSREKKESFPLTVTSAQKNPTAFYLCASSTTGGNGYTFGSGTRLTVV.

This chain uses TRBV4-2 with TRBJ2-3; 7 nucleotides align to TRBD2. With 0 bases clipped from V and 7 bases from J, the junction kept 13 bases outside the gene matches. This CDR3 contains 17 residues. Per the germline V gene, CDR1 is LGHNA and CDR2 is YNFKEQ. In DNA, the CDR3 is TGTGCCAGCAGCCAAGAATCGACGAGCGGGAAATGGAATACGCAGTATTTT. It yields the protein CASSQESTSGKWNTQYF.

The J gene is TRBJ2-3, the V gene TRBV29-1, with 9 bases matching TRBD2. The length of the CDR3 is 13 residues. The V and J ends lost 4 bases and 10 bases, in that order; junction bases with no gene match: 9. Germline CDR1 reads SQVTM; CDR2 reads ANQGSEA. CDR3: CSVVASGVLAQYF. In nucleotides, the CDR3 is TGCAGCGTTGTAGCTAGCGGGGTCCTCGCGCAGTATTTT.

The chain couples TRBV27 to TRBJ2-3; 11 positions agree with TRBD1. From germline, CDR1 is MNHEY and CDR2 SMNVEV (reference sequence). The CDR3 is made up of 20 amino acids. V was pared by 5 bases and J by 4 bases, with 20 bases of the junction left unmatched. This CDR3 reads CASSGMRGTGGPYRADTQYF. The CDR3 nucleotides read TGTGCCAGCAGTGGGATGAGGGGGACAGGGGGGCCCTATCGTGCAGATACGCAGTATTTT.

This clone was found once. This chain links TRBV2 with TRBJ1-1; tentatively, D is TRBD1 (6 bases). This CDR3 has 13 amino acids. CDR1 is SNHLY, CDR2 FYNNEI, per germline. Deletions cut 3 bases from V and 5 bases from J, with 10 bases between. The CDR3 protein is CASSDTGYTEAFF. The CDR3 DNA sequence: TGTGCCAGCAGTGACACAGGGTATACTGAAGCTTTCTTT.

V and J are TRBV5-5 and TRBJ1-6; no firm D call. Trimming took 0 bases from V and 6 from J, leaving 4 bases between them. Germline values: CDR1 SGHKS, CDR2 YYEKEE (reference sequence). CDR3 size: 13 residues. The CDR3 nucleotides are TGTGCCAGCAGCTTGGGCAGTAATTCACCCCTCCACTTT. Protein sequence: CASSLGSNSPLHF. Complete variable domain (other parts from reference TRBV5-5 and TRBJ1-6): DAGVTQSPTHLIKTRGQQVTLRCSPISGHKSVSWYQQVLGQGPQFIFQYYEKEERGRGNFPDRFSARQFPNYSSELNVNALLLGDSALYLCASSLGSNSPLHFGNGTRLTVT.

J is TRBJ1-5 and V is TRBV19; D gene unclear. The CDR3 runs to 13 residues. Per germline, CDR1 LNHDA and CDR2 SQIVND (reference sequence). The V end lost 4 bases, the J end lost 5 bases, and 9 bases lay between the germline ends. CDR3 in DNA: TGTGCCAGTAGTACACGCACAGATCAGCCCCAGCATTTT. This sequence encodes CASSTRTDQPQHF.